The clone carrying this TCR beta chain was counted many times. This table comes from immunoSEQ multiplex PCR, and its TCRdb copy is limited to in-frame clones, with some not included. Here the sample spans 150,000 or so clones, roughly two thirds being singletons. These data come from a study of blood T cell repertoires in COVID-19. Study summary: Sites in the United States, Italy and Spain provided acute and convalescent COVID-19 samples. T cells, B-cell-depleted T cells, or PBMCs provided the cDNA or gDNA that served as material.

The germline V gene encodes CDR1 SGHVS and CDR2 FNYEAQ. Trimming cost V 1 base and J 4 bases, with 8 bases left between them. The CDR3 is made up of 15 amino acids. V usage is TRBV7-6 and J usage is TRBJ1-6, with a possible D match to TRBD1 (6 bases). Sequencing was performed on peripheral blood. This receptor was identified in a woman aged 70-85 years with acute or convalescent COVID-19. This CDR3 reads CASSLGTVYNSPLHF. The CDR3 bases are TGTGCCAGCAGCTTAGGGACAGTTTATAATTCACCCCTCCACTTT.